This T cell receptor beta chain was sequenced during a study of T cells of healthy individuals. Per the germline V gene, CDR1 is SGDLS and CDR2 is YYNGEE. The CDR3 has 13 amino acids. The junction had 2 bases not matched to a gene; V was cut back by 0 bases and J by 10 bases. TCRdb independently ran MiXCR on the 5' RACE reads; one entry per CDR3 protein. The sample records around 53,000 distinct CDR3 sequences, approximately 14% being singletons. The source of this sequence is a human donor in good health. The chain carries TRBV9 and TRBJ2-7; 12 bases agree with TRBD1. The CDR3 nucleotides are TGTGCCAGCAGCGTAGAGGGGACAGGGGGCCAGTACTTC. Translated: CASSVEGTGGQYF. The full variable domain, its missing parts supplied by reference TRBV9 and TRBJ2-7, is DSGVTQTPKHLITATGQRVTLRCSPRSGDLSVYWYQQSLDQGLQFLIQYYNGEERAKGNILERFSAQQFPDLHSELNLSSLELGDSALYFCASSVEGTGGQYFGPGTRLTVT.